The source of this TCR beta chain is a study of T cells in Graves' hyperthyroidism and ophthalmopathy. RNA transcripts served as the template for amplifying TCR beta CDR3 regions. HTBI primers were employed in a first-round RT-PCR of the TCR CDR3. TCRdb fed the multiplex PCR reads into MiXCR, producing one record per CDR3 protein. Found here are fewer than 900,000 distinct CDR3 sequences, roughly a sixth of them singletons; the top ten hold over 15%. Regarding this clonotype: A much larger clonotype is one base distant, so this may be a read error.

V was clipped by 7 bases and J by 3 bases; unmatched bases: 19. Germline loops: CDR1 MNHGY, CDR2 SVAAGI. The CDR3 loop spans 18 amino acids. The sequenced sample was blood. The sequence was collected from a woman aged 50 to 65 with Graves' hyperthyroidism that later progressed to Graves' ophthalmopathy. The chain links TRBV6-9 to TRBJ1-1; 8 bases agree with TRBD1. The CDR3 bases are TGTGCCAGCATTATGGCAGGGGGCGCAGGATTTGGGGACACTGAAGCTTTCTTT. It specifies CASIMAGGAGFGDTEAFF.